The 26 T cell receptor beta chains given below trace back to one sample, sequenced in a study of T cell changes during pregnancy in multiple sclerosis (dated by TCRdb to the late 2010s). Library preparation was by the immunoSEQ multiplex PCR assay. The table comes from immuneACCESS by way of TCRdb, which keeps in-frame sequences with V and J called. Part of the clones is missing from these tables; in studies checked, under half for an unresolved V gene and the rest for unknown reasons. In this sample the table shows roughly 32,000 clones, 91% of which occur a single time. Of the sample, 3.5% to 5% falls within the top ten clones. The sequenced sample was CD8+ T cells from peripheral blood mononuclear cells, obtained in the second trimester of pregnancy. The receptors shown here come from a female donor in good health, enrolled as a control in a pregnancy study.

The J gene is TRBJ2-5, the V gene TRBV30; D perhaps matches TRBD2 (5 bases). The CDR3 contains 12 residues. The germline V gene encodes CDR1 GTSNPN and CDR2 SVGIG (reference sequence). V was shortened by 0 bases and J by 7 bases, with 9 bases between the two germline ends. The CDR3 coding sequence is TGTGCCTGGAGTGTAGGTGAGGGGACCCAGTACTTC. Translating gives CAWSVGEGTQYF.

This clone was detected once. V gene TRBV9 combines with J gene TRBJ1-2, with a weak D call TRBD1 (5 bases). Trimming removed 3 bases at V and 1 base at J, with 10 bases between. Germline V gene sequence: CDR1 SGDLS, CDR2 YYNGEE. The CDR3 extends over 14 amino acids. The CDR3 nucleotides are TGTGCCAGCAGCGCTCAGACAGATAACTATGGCTACACCTTC. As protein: CASSAQTDNYGYTF.

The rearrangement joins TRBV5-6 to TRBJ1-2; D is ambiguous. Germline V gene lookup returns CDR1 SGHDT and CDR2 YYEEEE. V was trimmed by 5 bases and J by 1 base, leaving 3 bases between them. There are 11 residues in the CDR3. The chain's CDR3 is CASSYNYGYTF. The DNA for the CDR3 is TGTGCCAGCAGTTATAACTATGGCTACACCTTC.

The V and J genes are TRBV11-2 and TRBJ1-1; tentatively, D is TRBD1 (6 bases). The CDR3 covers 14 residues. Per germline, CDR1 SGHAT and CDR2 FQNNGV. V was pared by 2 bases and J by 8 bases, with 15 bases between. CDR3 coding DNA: TGTGCCAGCAGCTTATTTTCAGGGGAGGGAGAAGCTTTCTTT. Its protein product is CASSLFSGEGEAFF. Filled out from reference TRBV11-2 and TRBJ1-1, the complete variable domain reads EAGVAQSPRYKIIEKRQSVAFWCNPISGHATLYWYQQILGQGPKLLIQFQNNGVVDDSQLPKDRFSAERLKGVDSTLKIQPAKLEDSAVYLCASSLFSGEGEAFFGQGTRLTVV.

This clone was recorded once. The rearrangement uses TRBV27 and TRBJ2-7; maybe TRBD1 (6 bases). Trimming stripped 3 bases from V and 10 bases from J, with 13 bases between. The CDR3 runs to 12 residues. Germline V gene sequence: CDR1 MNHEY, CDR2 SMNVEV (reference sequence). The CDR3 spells CASSLTGQRQYF. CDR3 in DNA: TGTGCCAGCAGTTTGACCGGACAGAGACAGTACTTC.

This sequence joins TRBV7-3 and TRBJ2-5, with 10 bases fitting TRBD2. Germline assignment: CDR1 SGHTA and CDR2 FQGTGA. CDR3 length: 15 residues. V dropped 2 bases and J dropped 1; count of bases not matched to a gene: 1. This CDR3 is CASSLPSGGQETQYF. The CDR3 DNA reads TGTGCCAGCAGCTTACCTAGCGGGGGCCAAGAGACCCAGTACTTC.

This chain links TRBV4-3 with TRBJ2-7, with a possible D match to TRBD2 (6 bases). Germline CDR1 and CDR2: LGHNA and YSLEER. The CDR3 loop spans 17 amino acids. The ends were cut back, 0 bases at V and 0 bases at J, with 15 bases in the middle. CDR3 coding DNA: TGCGCCAGCAGCCAAGATCCGAGGTCCGGGAGCTCCTACGAGCAGTACTTC. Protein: CASSQDPRSGSSYEQYF.

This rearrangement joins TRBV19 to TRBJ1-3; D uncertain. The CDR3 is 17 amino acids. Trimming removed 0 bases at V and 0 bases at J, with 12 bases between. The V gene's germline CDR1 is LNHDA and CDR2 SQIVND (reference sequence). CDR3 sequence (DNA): TGTGCCAGTAGTATAGATTTGGAGCTCAACTCTGGAAACACCATATATTTT. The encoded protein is CASSIDLELNSGNTIYF.

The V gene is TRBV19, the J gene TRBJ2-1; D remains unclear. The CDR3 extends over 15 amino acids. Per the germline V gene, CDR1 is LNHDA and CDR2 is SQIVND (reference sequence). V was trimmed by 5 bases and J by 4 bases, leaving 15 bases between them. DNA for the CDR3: TGTGCCAGTAGTGTTGACATAACCAGTTACAATGAGCAGTTCTTC. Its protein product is CASSVDITSYNEQFF.

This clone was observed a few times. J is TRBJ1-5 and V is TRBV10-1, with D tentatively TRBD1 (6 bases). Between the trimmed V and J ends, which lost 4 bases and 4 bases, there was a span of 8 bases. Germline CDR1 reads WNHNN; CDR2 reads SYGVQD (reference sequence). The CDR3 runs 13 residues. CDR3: CASSGQANQPQHF. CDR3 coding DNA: TGCGCCAGCAGTGGACAGGCAAATCAGCCCCAGCATTTT.

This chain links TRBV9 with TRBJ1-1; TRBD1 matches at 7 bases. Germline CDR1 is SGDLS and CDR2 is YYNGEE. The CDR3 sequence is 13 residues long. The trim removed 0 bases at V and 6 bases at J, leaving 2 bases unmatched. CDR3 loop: CASSVGGGPEAFF. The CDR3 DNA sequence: TGTGCCAGCAGCGTAGGAGGGGGCCCTGAAGCTTTCTTT. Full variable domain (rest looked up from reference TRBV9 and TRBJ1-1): DSGVTQTPKHLITATGQRVTLRCSPRSGDLSVYWYQQSLDQGLQFLIQYYNGEERAKGNILERFSAQQFPDLHSELNLSSLELGDSALYFCASSVGGGPEAFFGQGTRLTVV.

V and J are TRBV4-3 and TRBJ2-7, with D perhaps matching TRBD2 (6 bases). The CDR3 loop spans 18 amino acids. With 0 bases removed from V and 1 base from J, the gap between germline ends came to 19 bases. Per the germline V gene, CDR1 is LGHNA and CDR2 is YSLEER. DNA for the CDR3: TGCGCCAGCAGCCAAGATCTTTCAGGGACTGATATTTCCTACGAGCAGTACTTC. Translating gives CASSQDLSGTDISYEQYF.

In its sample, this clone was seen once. The DNA of the CDR3 is TGTGCCAGTAGTATCGGTCGCACTGAAGCTTTCTTT. Its translation is CASSIGRTEAFF. The chain combines TRBV19 with TRBJ1-1, with unresolved D. This CDR3 is built from 12 residues. The germline CDR1 and CDR2 sequences are LNHDA and SQIVND (reference sequence). Trimming took off 3 bases at V and 4 bases at J, with 6 bases between the two ends.

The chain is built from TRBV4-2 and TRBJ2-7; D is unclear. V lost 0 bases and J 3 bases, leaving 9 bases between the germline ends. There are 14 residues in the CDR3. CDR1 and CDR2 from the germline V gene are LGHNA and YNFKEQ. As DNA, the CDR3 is TGTGCCAGCAGCCAAGACAGAATTCTCTACGAGCAGTACTTC. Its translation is CASSQDRILYEQYF.

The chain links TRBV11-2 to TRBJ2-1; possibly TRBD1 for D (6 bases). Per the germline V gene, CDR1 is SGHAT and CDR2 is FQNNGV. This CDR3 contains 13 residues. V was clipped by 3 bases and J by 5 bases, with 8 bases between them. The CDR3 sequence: CASSFRGDNEQFF. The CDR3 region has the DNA TGTGCCAGCAGCTTCAGGGGCGACAATGAGCAGTTCTTC.

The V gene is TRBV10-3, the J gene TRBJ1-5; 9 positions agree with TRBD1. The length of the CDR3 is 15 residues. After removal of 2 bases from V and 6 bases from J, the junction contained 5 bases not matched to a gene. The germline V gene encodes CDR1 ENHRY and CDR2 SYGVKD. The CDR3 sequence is CAISEAQGASQPQHF. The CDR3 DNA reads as TGTGCCATCAGTGAGGCACAGGGGGCAAGTCAGCCCCAGCATTTT.

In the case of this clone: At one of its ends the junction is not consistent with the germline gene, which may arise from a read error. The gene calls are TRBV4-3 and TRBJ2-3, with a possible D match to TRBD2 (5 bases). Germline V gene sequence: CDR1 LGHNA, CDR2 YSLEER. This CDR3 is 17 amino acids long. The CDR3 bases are TGCGCCAGCAACCAACTACTAGTCCCGGGGTACACAGATACGCAGTATTTT. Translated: CASNQLLVPGYTDTQYF.

The CDR3 bases are TGCGCCAGCAGCCAAGTTCAGGGTGGAACTGAAGCTTTCTTT. Protein sequence: CASSQVQGGTEAFF. The chain has TRBV4-3 and TRBJ1-1; TRBD1 is a possible D gene (5 bases). This CDR3 is built from 14 residues. Trimming took off 1 base at V and 5 bases at J, with 11 bases between the two ends. The V gene's germline CDR1 is LGHNA and CDR2 YSLEER.

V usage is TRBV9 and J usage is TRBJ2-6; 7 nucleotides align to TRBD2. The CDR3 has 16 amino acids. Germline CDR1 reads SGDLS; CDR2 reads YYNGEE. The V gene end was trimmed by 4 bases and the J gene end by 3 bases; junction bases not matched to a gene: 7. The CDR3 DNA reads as TGTGCCAGCAGCCCACCCGGGACTATTGGGGCCAACGTCCTGACTTTC. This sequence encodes CASSPPGTIGANVLTF. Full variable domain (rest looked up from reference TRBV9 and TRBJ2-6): DSGVTQTPKHLITATGQRVTLRCSPRSGDLSVYWYQQSLDQGLQFLIQYYNGEERAKGNILERFSAQQFPDLHSELNLSSLELGDSALYFCASSPPGTIGANVLTFGAGSRLTVL.

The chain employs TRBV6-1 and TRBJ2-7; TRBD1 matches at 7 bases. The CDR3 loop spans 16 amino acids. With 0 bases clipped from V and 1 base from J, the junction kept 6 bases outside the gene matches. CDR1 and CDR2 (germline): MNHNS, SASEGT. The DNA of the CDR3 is TGTGCCAGCAGTGAAGCGGATGGGGACAGATCCTACGAGCAGTACTTC. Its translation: CASSEADGDRSYEQYF.

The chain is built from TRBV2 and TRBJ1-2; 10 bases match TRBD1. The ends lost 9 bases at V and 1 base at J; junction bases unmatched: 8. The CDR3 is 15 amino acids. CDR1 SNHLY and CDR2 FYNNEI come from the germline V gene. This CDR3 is CARGTGVGFNYGYTF. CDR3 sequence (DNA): TGTGCCAGGGGGACAGGGGTTGGATTTAACTATGGCTACACCTTC.

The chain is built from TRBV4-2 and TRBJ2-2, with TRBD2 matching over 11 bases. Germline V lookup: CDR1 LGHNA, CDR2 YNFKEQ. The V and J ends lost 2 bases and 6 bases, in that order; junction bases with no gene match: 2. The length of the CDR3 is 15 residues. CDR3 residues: CASSQTSGGSGELFF. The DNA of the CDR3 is TGTGCCAGCAGCCAAACTAGCGGGGGATCCGGGGAGCTGTTTTTT.

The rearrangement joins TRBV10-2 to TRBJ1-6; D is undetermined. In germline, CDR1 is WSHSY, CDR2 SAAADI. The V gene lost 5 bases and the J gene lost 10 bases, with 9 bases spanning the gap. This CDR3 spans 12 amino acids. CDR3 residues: CASSSLSSPLHF. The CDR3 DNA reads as TGCGCCAGCAGTTCTCTGTCGTCACCCCTCCACTTT.

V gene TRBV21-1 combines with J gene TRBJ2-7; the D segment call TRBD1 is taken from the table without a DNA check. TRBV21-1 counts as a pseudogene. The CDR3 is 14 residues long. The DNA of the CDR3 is TGTGCCACCAAAGGGGTCACGGAAGTCTACGAGCAGTACTTC. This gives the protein CATKGVTEVYEQYF.

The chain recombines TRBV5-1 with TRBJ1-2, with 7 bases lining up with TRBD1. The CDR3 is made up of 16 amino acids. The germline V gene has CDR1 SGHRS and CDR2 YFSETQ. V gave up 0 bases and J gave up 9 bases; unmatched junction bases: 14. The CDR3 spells CASSLGQGRGGSSYTF. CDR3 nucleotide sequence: TGCGCCAGCAGCTTGGGACAGGGTAGGGGAGGTTCCAGCTACACCTTC.

CDR3 in amino acids: CASSAGNTEAFF. DNA for the CDR3: TGTGCCAGCTCGGCAGGGAACACTGAAGCTTTCTTT. The gene calls are TRBV4-2 and TRBJ1-1, with no clear D. This CDR3 has 12 amino acids. Trimming removed 8 bases at V and 1 base at J, with 8 bases between. Germline V gene lookup returns CDR1 LGHNA and CDR2 YNFKEQ.